This passage covers 8 T cell receptor gamma chains from one sample sequenced in a study of Vδ1+ human thymocytes. Notes on the study in general: Thymic TRG and TRD repertoires appeared highly polyclonal, with Gaussian CDR3 length distributions.

Antigens for these TCRs are unknown. RNA was extracted from the cells and then reverse transcribed. Multiplex PCR used pooled V-gene forward primers and a constant-region reverse primer to amplify CDR3s. TCRdb reran clone calling via CATT on the multiplex PCR reads. The sample holds tens of thousands of gamma-chain clones; roughly an eighth are singletons and the top ten take 1.9%. Sequenced material: Vdelta1+ gamma-delta thymocytes from the thymus. Regarding subset: FACS-sorted CD3+ TCRalphabeta- TCRVdelta1+ TCRVdelta2- thymocytes. The source of these receptors is a child under three years old who had congenital heart surgery.

In this sample, this clone turned up a few times. V usage is TRGV4 and J usage is TRGJ1 or TRGJ2. V lost 6 bases to trimming and J lost 5 bases; unmatched junction nucleotides: 22. Germline CDR1 EGSTGY, CDR2 YDSYTSSV. This CDR3 spans 17 amino acids. The DNA of the CDR3 is TGTGCCACCTGGAATGTTGACTGGCGCAGTATTCATTATAAGAAACTCTTT. This translates into CATWNVDWRSIHYKKLF.

The chain carries TRGV8 and TRGJ1 or TRGJ2. This CDR3 comprises 13 residues. CDR1 is VENAVY, CDR2 YDSYNSRV, per germline. Germline trimming cut 2 bases from V and 9 bases from J; bases unmatched to any gene: 10. The CDR3 sequence is CATWDIRQTKKLF. In DNA form, the CDR3 reads TGTGCCACCTGGGATATCCGCCAAACTAAGAAACTCTTT.

In its sample, this clone was seen a few times. This sample also contains other DNA sequences that code for the same CDR3. The V and J genes are TRGV4 and TRGJP2. The CDR3 contains 14 residues. V lost 6 bases to trimming and J lost 3 bases; unmatched junction nucleotides: 7. Germline V CDR1 and CDR2: EGSTGY, YDSYTSSV. Here the CDR3 reads CATWNVGSDWIKTF. The CDR3 bases are TGTGCCACCTGGAATGTTGGTAGTGATTGGATCAAGACGTTT.

This clone was detected a few times. The rearrangement joins TRGV5 to TRGJ1 or TRGJ2. The CDR3 covers 12 residues. The ends lost 2 bases at V and 6 bases at J; junction bases unmatched: 4. CDR1 is VINAFY, CDR2 YDVSNSKD, per germline. This chain's CDR3 is CATWDIRYKKLF. The CDR3 DNA follows: TGTGCCACCTGGGACATACGTTATAAGAAACTCTTT.

This chain connects TRGV4 to TRGJ1 or TRGJ2. The CDR3 length is 13 residues. J gave up 2 bases and V 6 bases, and 7 bases lay outside the gene matches. Germline values: CDR1 EGSTGY, CDR2 YDSYTSSV. The DNA of the CDR3 is TGTGCCACCTGGAATAATTATTATTATAAGAAACTCTTT. Translated: CATWNNYYYKKLF.

This chain links TRGV9 with TRGJ1 or TRGJ2. V shed 0 bases, J shed 4 bases, and the junction held 9 bases outside the gene matches. Germline V gives CDR1 GITISATS, CDR2 ISYDGTV (reference sequence). CDR3 length: 15 amino acids. The CDR3: CALWEVHSRYYKKLF. CDR3 sequence (DNA): TGTGCCTTGTGGGAGGTGCACTCTCGCTATTATAAGAAACTCTTT.

The chain combines TRGV9 with TRGJ1 or TRGJ2. Per the germline V gene, CDR1 is GITISATS and CDR2 is ISYDGTV (reference sequence). CDR3 length: 14 residues. Trimming took 4 bases from V and 5 from J; bases not matched to a gene: 11. This chain's CDR3 is CALWDSIEDYKKLF. The CDR3 DNA follows: TGTGCCTTGTGGGACTCCATCGAGGATTATAAGAAACTCTTT.

This clone was counted only a few times. The rearrangement links TRGV3 to TRGJ1 or TRGJ2. The ends lost 0 bases at V and 12 bases at J; junction bases unmatched: 5. This CDR3 comprises 11 residues. Per the germline V gene, CDR1 is VTNTFY and CDR2 is YDVSTARD (reference sequence). CDR3 amino acids: CATWDRLAKLF. The CDR3 DNA follows: TGTGCCACCTGGGACAGGCTGGCGAAACTCTTT.